This T cell receptor beta chain was captured in a study of blood T cells in healthy people across ages. Study observations and caveats: Unknown donor CMV status possibly confounded expanded clonotype changes.

Germline V gene sequence: CDR1 MNHEY, CDR2 SVGAGI. The CDR3 is made up of 14 amino acids. V was trimmed by 2 bases and J by 4 bases, leaving 11 bases between them. A J-beta primer mix and a sample-barcoded 5' primer were used in a second PCR of about 7 to 12 cycles. MiXCR was run by TCRdb on the 5' RACE reads, yielding one entry per CDR3 protein. In the table there are 1,500,000 or so distinct CDR3 sequences, 55% to 75% of which are singletons. A remark on this clonotype: The antigen remains undetermined.

This clonotype was sampled from a man between 18 and 29 years old in good health. The sequencing sample was made of blood. The chain carries TRBV6-5 and TRBJ2-5; D remains unclear. The CDR3 here is CASSYKFPGETQYF. The DNA of the CDR3 is TGTGCCAGCAGTTACAAGTTCCCGGGAGAGACCCAGTACTTC.